This T cell receptor beta chain was identified in a study of OX40 agonist ivuxolimab in advanced cancers. A note on this clone: Its antigen is not known.

General study findings and limits: Several nonresponders also turned out to have low normalized T-cell clonal expansion.

Measured with immunoSEQ multiplex PCR; TCRdb has only the in-frame clones, and not every one. The table lists some 50,000 clones, 88% of them singletons. CDR1 is SNHLY, CDR2 FYNNEI, per germline. V lost 5 bases and J 0 bases, leaving 11 bases between the germline ends. This CDR3 is 16 amino acids long. The sample here was CD4+ or CD8+ T cells sorted from blood, taken in a trial of the OX40 agonist ivuxolimab. The chain is built from TRBV2 and TRBJ2-6; D is uncertain. The TCR sequence derives from an adult with an advanced solid tumor such as melanoma, head and neck, liver or kidney cancer. CDR3 coding DNA: TGTGCCAGCAGTCGCCGCCCGGGCTCTGGGGCCAACGTCCTGACTTTC. As protein: CASSRRPGSGANVLTF.